Described below is a single T cell receptor beta chain sequence and its context. No antigen is known for it. This CDR3 contains 15 residues. Germline V gene data show CDR1 as DFQATT and CDR2 as SNEGSKA (reference sequence). V was pared by 3 bases and J by 2 bases, with 10 bases of the junction left unmatched. This entry is derived from a study of early T cells in non-severe SARS-CoV-2 infection. Study background: Chains were not paired, and sequencing was done on bulk RNA from unsorted whole blood.

As part of library construction, unique molecular identifiers were attached to individual cDNA molecules. A single record per CDR3 protein comes from TCRdb applying MiXCR to the 5' RACE reads. The profile shows roughly 100,000 distinct CDR3 sequences, about 12% of them singletons. General study results and limits: Private and CD4 specificities were missed by VDJdb matching, which favored anti-spike CD8 responses.

The V call is TRBV20-1, the J call TRBJ2-7; TRBD1 agrees at 7 bases. Sequenced input: whole blood. This TCR came from an adult who was a healthcare worker with PCR-confirmed SARS-CoV-2 infection or an uninfected control (not recorded which). CDR3 DNA sequence: TGCAGTGCTAGTACCCAAGACAGGGTAGCCTACGAGCAGTACTTC. It specifies CSASTQDRVAYEQYF.